Presented here are 2 T cell receptor beta chains from one specimen sequenced in a study of graft-versus-host responses after intestinal transplantation (dated by TCRdb to about 2021). No antigen has been assigned to these receptors. The label giving this sample's time point can be read as: cells obtained before transplantation from donor or recipient. Library prep was done by the immunoSEQ multiplex PCR assay. TCRdb obtained this table from immuneACCESS and retained in-frame rearrangements with V and J assigned. These tables miss some clones; where compared with another copy, unresolved V genes account for less than half of the shortfall, and the remainder is unexplained. The sample table shows 99,000 or so clones, and less than 95% are seen once. The ten largest clones capture approximately 0.069% of the sample. This material consisted of unstimulated CD8+ T cells sorted from spleen or lymph node cells, taken before transplant. These receptor sequences come from a human donor who was the organ donor for an intestinal transplant.

The V call is TRBV5-4, the J call TRBJ2-6, with 10 bases matching TRBD1. Germline V gene data show CDR1 as SGHNT and CDR2 as YYREEE (reference sequence). Unmatched junction bases numbered 10, after V lost 4 bases and J lost 0 bases. The CDR3 covers 19 residues. The CDR3 sequence is CASSKPWDRGTSGANVLTF. Written as DNA, the CDR3 is TGTGCCAGCAGCAAACCTTGGGACAGGGGCACCTCTGGGGCCAACGTCCTGACTTTC.

This clone was seen a single time. At one end the junction does not follow the germline gene, possibly because of a read error. The genes are TRBV5-4 and TRBJ2-7; perhaps TRBD2 as D (6 bases). Germline-derived CDR1 and CDR2 are SGHNT and YYREEE (reference sequence). This CDR3 contains 14 residues. CDR3 DNA: TGTGCCGGCAGCTTTGGGGGGAGCTCCTACGAGCAGTACTTC. It is translated as CAGSFGGSSYEQYF.